This passage covers 6 T cell receptor beta chains from one sample sequenced in a study of long-term antiretroviral therapy in people with HIV. Sequencing relied on immunoSEQ assay v3.0, run at survey level. Sequenced by immunoSEQ multiplex PCR; TCRdb stores in-frame clones only, minus some. The sample includes approximately 35,000 clones, 85% to 95% of them seen just once. The specimen was unsorted PBMCs, collected more than 5 years after starting antiretroviral therapy. These receptors were taken from a woman in her forties or fifties with HIV.

The chain uses TRBV7-2 and TRBJ2-5, with D hard to call. The CDR3 is made up of 14 amino acids. The V gene's germline CDR1 is SGHTA and CDR2 FQGNSA. Trimming removed 1 base at V and 1 base at J, with 7 bases between. The CDR3 DNA follows: TGTGCCAGCAGCTTAGTCTACGGCCAAGAGACCCAGTACTTC. The encoded protein is CASSLVYGQETQYF.

This clone came up a few times. The chain carries TRBV5-1 and TRBJ1-2, with 7 nucleotides matching TRBD1. Trimming at V came to 0 bases and at J to 2 bases, leaving 1 base not matched to a gene. The CDR3 consists of 14 residues. Germline assignment: CDR1 SGHRS and CDR2 YFSETQ. The CDR3 DNA follows: TGCGCCAGCAGCTTGGGGACAGGCAACTATGGCTACACCTTC. Residues: CASSLGTGNYGYTF. Together with reference TRBV5-1 and TRBJ1-2, the CDR3 gives the full variable domain: KAGVTQTPRYLIKTRGQQVTLSCSPISGHRSVSWYQQTPGQGLQFLFEYFSETQRNKGNFPGRFSGRQFSNSRSEMNVSTLELGDSALYLCASSLGTGNYGYTFGSGTRLTVV.

V usage is TRBV6-5 and J usage is TRBJ2-1, with 11 bases lining up with TRBD2. Germline CDR1 and CDR2: MNHEY and SVGAGI. The junction had 3 bases not matched to a gene; V was cut back by 0 bases and J by 5 bases. The CDR3 is 16 residues long. The DNA for the CDR3 is TGTGCCAGCAGTTACTCACTAGCGGGGGAGGACAATGAGCAGTTCTTC. It encodes CASSYSLAGEDNEQFF.

The gene calls are TRBV7-9 and TRBJ2-7; 12 positions agree with TRBD1. The V segment lost 1 base and the J segment 6 bases; nucleotides outside the gene matches: 7. Germline CDR1 reads SEHNR; CDR2 reads FQNEAQ (reference sequence). The CDR3 length is 16 residues. Here the CDR3 DNA reads TGTGCCAGCAGCTTAGACGCGGGACAGGGGGCCGCCGAGCAGTACTTC. This gives the protein CASSLDAGQGAAEQYF.

The V call is TRBV19, the J call TRBJ2-5; D remains unclear. The germline V and J ends were trimmed by 7 bases and 5 bases, with 26 bases remaining between them. Germline V lookup: CDR1 LNHDA, CDR2 SQIVND (reference sequence). The CDR3 spans 17 residues. The CDR3 nucleotides are TGTGCCAGTACCCCAACCCCCTCACAAGGACGTACGGAGACCCAGTACTTC. It codes for CASTPTPSQGRTETQYF.

This clone appeared a single time. The CDR3 DNA reads TGTGCCAGCAGCCAAGAGATAGCGGGGGGGCTTGTCTACGAGCAGTACTTC. Amino acids: CASSQEIAGGLVYEQYF. The V call is TRBV4-2, the J call TRBJ2-7; 11 bases line up with TRBD2. This CDR3 contains 17 residues. Germline assignment: CDR1 LGHNA and CDR2 YNFKEQ. Trimming at V came to 0 bases and at J to 3 bases, leaving 7 bases not matched to a gene.